This T cell receptor beta chain was retrieved from a study of blood T cell repertoires in COVID-19. Study-level background: Some COVID-19 samples were acute and others convalescent; all came from the United States, Italy and Spain. PBMCs, B-cell-depleted T cells, or T cells were the source of the cDNA or gDNA that made up the material.

Residents of 24 US areas, aged about 18 to 89 years, made up the participants. The CDR3 is 18 residues long. The V gene's germline CDR1 is LGHNA and CDR2 YSLEER. Trimming took 3 bases from V and 0 from J; bases not matched to a gene: 10. The repertoire was sequenced with immunoSEQ multiplex PCR; TCRdb's copy has only in-frame clones and lacks some. This sample has around 340,000 clones, with roughly 85% found just once. The J gene is TRBJ1-3, the V gene TRBV4-3; 8 bases map to TRBD1. The sequencing input was PBMCs or T cells enriched from blood (not recorded which). This clonotype was sampled from a woman aged 40 to 50 with acute COVID-19. This chain's CDR3 is CASSQDRVSLNSGNTIYF. The CDR3 DNA reads TGCGCCAGCAGCCAGGACAGGGTCTCATTAAACTCTGGAAACACCATATATTTT.